These 20 T cell receptor beta chains came from one sample sequenced in a study of patients and donors after allogeneic stem cell transplantation. Each CDR3 protein gets one entry after TCRdb re-called the RT-PCR reads with MiXCR. Here the sample spans about 96,000 distinct CDR3 sequences, about 44% being singletons. The sequenced sample was blood, either unsorted or a sorted T cell fraction (not recorded which). These receptors originate from a human donor who was either an allogeneic HSCT recipient or a stem cell or donor lymphocyte infusion donor (not recorded which). It is not recorded whose cells these are; they may come from a transplant donor.

This clonotype was detected a few times. The chain combines TRBV5-1 with TRBJ1-1; 7 nucleotides agree with TRBD1. V trimming: 5 bases; J trimming: 4 bases; junction bases outside the gene matches: 8. Germline lookup yields CDR1 SGHRS and CDR2 YFSETQ. This CDR3 comprises 14 residues. The DNA for the CDR3 is TGCGCCAGCAGTCGAAACTCAGGGGGCACTGAAGCTTTCTTT. Residues: CASSRNSGGTEAFF.

This clonotype was observed at least ten times. The chain carries TRBV12-3 or TRBV12-4 and TRBJ1-2; maybe TRBD1 (5 bases). V was pared by 6 bases and J by 6 bases, with 11 bases between. The CDR3 contains 12 residues. The CDR3 sequence is CASSSRANGYTF. The CDR3 nucleotides read TGTGCCAGCAGCTCCAGGGCGAATGGCTACACCTTC.

The gene calls are TRBV10-3 and TRBJ2-3; TRBD2 matches 8 bases. Germline assignment: CDR1 ENHRY and CDR2 SYGVKD. This CDR3 contains 13 residues. V shed 7 bases, J shed 6 bases, and the junction held 6 bases outside the gene matches. CDR3 amino acids: CAIKREMVDTQYF. The CDR3 DNA sequence: TGTGCCATCAAGCGGGAGATGGTTGATACGCAGTATTTT.

This clonotype was seen many times. This chain uses TRBV6-2 or TRBV6-3 with TRBJ1-1; D unresolved. V was cut by 2 bases and J by 4 bases, with 2 bases left in between. Germline CDR1 is MNHEY and CDR2 is SVGEGT. This CDR3 contains 11 residues. The CDR3 region has the DNA TGTGCCAGCAGTTACCCCACTGAAGCTTTCTTT. Protein sequence: CASSYPTEAFF.

V usage is TRBV28 and J usage is TRBJ1-5; possible D gene TRBD1, 5 bases. The V end lost 4 bases, the J end lost 5 bases, and 6 bases lay between the germline ends. CDR3 length equals 12 residues. Germline CDR1 is MDHEN and CDR2 is SYDVKM. This CDR3 reads CASSSGYQPQHF. As DNA, the CDR3 is TGTGCCAGCAGTTCAGGGTATCAGCCCCAGCATTTT.

The chain recombines TRBV12-3 or TRBV12-4 with TRBJ1-4, with a weak D call TRBD1 (5 bases). Trimming stripped 5 bases from V and 1 base from J, with 17 bases between. The CDR3 is made up of 17 amino acids. The CDR3 DNA reads TGTGCCAGCAGTCCGGCGGGCAGGGTAGTAACTAATGAAAAACTGTTTTTT. Amino acids: CASSPAGRVVTNEKLFF.

This chain joins TRBV21-1 and TRBJ1-1; the table's D call of TRBD1 was not tested on the DNA. TRBV21-1 constitutes a pseudogene. The CDR3 covers 18 residues. The CDR3 reads CASSKPVTGGIRYTEAFF. Here the CDR3 DNA reads TGTGCCAGCAGCAAACCGGTGACAGGGGGGATTCGGTACACTGAAGCTTTCTTT.

V and J are TRBV20-1 and TRBJ2-1, with 12 nucleotides matching TRBD2. Unmatched junction bases numbered 8, after V lost 3 bases and J lost 5 bases. Germline CDR1 reads DFQATT; CDR2 reads SNEGSKA (reference sequence). The CDR3 runs to 16 residues. CDR3 nucleotide sequence: TGCAGTGCTAGTCCTAGCGGGAGGGTAGTAGACAATGAGCAGTTCTTC. It is translated as CSASPSGRVVDNEQFF.

This clonotype appeared a few times. This CDR3 is CASSPGQDLYGYTF. DNA for the CDR3: TGTGCCAGCAGCCCCGGACAGGATCTCTATGGCTACACCTTC. V is TRBV7-9 and J is TRBJ1-2, with 7 positions matching TRBD1. J was trimmed by 4 bases and V by 5 bases; bases with no gene match: 7. CDR3 length: 14 residues. Germline CDR1 and CDR2: SEHNR and FQNEAQ (reference sequence).

J is TRBJ2-7 and V is TRBV28; perhaps D is TRBD1 or TRBD2 (5 bases each). V gave up 7 bases and J gave up 2 bases, with 18 bases separating them. Germline lookup yields CDR1 MDHEN and CDR2 SYDVKM. The CDR3 covers 15 residues. Here the CDR3 reads CASTRDELGAYEQYF. Written as DNA, the CDR3 is TGTGCCAGCACCCGGGACGAGCTTGGGGCCTACGAGCAGTACTTC.

The genes are TRBV15 and TRBJ2-7; a weak D match, TRBD1 (6 bases). Germline V CDR1 and CDR2: LNHNV, YYDKDF (reference sequence). V lost 5 bases to trimming and J lost 2 bases, with 13 bases between them. The CDR3 length is 14 residues. The DNA of the CDR3 is TGTGCCACCAGCCTAGCAGGGGAAACCTACGAGCAGTACTTC. Translation gives CATSLAGETYEQYF.

The CDR3 loop is CSVPWATGIYGYTF. CDR3 coding DNA: TGCAGCGTTCCCTGGGCGACAGGGATATATGGCTACACCTTC. V is TRBV29-1 and J is TRBJ1-2, with 7 bases that match TRBD1. The germline CDR1 and CDR2 sequences are SQVTM and ANQGSEA. The CDR3 has 14 residues. Losses at the gene ends were 5 bases for V and 5 bases for J; bases not matched to a gene: 11.

This clonotype turned up a few times. J is TRBJ1-2 and V is TRBV24-1, with a tentative D call TRBD1 (6 bases). Germline V gives CDR1 KGHDR, CDR2 SFDVKD. CDR3 length: 12 amino acids. V lost 7 bases and J 4 bases, leaving 9 bases between the germline ends. The DNA for the CDR3 is TGTGCCACCAGGGACAGCTCCTATGGCTACACCTTC. Translation: CATRDSSYGYTF.

CDR3 sequence: CASSSLIRGTSMNTEAFF. The CDR3 nucleotides are TGTGCCAGCAGCTCGTTAATAAGGGGAACTAGTATGAACACTGAAGCTTTCTTT. The chain couples TRBV5-6 to TRBJ1-1; the D gene is possibly TRBD1 (5 bases). CDR1 SGHDT and CDR2 YYEEEE come from the germline V gene. The CDR3 is made up of 18 amino acids. Between the trimmed V and J ends, which lost 3 bases and 0 bases, there was a span of 21 bases.

The V and J genes are TRBV7-9 and TRBJ1-5; D remains ambiguous. Deletions cut 3 bases from V and 6 bases from J, with 12 bases between. The length of the CDR3 is 14 residues. Germline V gene sequence: CDR1 SEHNR, CDR2 FQNEAQ (reference sequence). The CDR3 nucleotides read TGTGCCAGCAGCTTGGGCGGGCTGGGTCAGCCCCAGCATTTT. Encoded protein: CASSLGGLGQPQHF.

This chain connects TRBV2 to TRBJ1-5; no firm D call. This CDR3 has 14 amino acids. Trimming pared 5 bases from V and 0 bases from J, leaving 8 bases between. Germline values: CDR1 SNHLY, CDR2 FYNNEI. CDR3 sequence: CASSPHSSNQPQHF. DNA of the CDR3: TGTGCCAGCAGTCCACACAGTAGCAATCAGCCCCAGCATTTT.

This clonotype was counted between two and nine times. The rearrangement joins TRBV11-2 to TRBJ1-1; D gene uncertain. The CDR3 contains 13 residues. CDR1 is SGHAT, CDR2 FQNNGV, per germline. V was clipped by 1 base and J by 7 bases, with 10 bases between them. The CDR3 bases are TGTGCCAGCAGCTTAGTAACAGCTATTGAAGCTTTCTTT. Translated, it gives CASSLVTAIEAFF.

V is TRBV12-3 or TRBV12-4 and J is TRBJ1-5, with 10 positions matching TRBD1. The V segment lost 5 bases and the J segment 3 bases; nucleotides outside the gene matches: 4. The CDR3 loop spans 15 amino acids. CDR3 in DNA: TGTGCCAGCAGTCCCGGGACAGGGGACAATCAGCCCCAGCATTTT. It codes for CASSPGTGDNQPQHF.

The CDR3 sequence is CSASGGPGGRRNTEAFF. The CDR3 region has the DNA TGCAGTGCTAGTGGCGGTCCAGGGGGGCGGAGGAACACTGAAGCTTTCTTT. The chain carries TRBV20-1 and TRBJ1-1; 7 nucleotides line up with TRBD1. The germline gives CDR1 DFQATT, CDR2 SNEGSKA (reference sequence). The CDR3 totals 17 residues. J was trimmed by 1 base and V by 3 bases; bases with no gene match: 14.

This rearrangement joins TRBV9 to TRBJ1-1; no reliable D call. Germline V gene lookup returns CDR1 SGDLS and CDR2 YYNGEE. The CDR3 consists of 16 residues. With 0 bases removed from V and 0 bases from J, the gap between germline ends came to 12 bases. The CDR3 region is CASSVGPMDLNTEAFF. CDR3 DNA: TGTGCCAGCAGCGTAGGTCCGATGGACCTGAACACTGAAGCTTTCTTT.